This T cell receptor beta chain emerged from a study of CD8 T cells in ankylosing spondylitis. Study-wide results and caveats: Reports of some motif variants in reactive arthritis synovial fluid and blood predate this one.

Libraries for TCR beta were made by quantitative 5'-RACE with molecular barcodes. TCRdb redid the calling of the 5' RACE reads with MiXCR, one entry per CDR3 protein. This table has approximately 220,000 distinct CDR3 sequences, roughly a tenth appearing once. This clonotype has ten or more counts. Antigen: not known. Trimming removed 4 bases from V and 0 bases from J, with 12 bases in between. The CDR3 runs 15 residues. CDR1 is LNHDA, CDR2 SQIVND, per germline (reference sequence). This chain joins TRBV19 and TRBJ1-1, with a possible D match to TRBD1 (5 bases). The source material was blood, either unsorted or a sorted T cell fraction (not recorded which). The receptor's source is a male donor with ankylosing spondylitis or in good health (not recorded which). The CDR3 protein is CASSRTGLMNTEAFF. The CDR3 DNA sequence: TGTGCCAGTAGTAGGACGGGACTCATGAACACTGAAGCTTTCTTT.